The 23 T cell receptor beta chains below were found in one sample sequenced in a study of T cell repertoires in cytomegalovirus infection (dated by TCRdb to about 2019). TCRdb lists the instrument as Illumina HiSeq 1500. Using fastp at Q25 and MiXCR, TCRdb reprocessed the public reads and kept productive beta chains. A single entry per CDR3 protein holds the most common genes and DNA from its merged rows. This sample is represented by about 700,000 distinct CDR3 sequences; around 35% of them were singletons. Of the sample, over 15% falls within the top ten clones. These receptors are not linked to any known antigen. The treatment or condition label corresponds to: in vitro stimulation with specific CMV peptide epitopes to enrich CMV-specific T cells. Sequences were derived from cultured PBMCs, sampled from culture after CMV antigen stimulation. The origin of the receptors is a human donor in good health (CMV status not recorded). Some clones in this sample may be carry-over from other donors' samples.

The chain uses TRBV5-6 and TRBJ1-2; 8 positions match TRBD1. The trim removed 4 bases at V and 4 bases at J, leaving 9 bases unmatched. Germline V gives CDR1 SGHDT, CDR2 YYEEEE. This CDR3 contains 15 residues. The CDR3 reads CASSRNRGGGYGYTF. CDR3 coding DNA: TGTGCCAGCAGCCGGAACAGGGGGGGTGGCTATGGCTACACCTTC.

The chain joins TRBV6-1 to TRBJ2-1; 8 nucleotides align to TRBD2. CDR3 size: 16 residues. The V gene's germline CDR1 is MNHNS and CDR2 SASEGT. V was clipped by 0 bases and J by 8 bases; unmatched bases: 9. The CDR3 nucleotides are TGTGCCAGCAGTGAAGCGCTTCTAGCGGGTTCTGATGAGCAGTTCTTC. Translating gives CASSEALLAGSDEQFF.

This clonotype was recorded at least ten times. The CDR3, as DNA: TGCGCCAGCAGCCAAGATCGCCGGACTAGCGGGAGGGAGGGTGAGCAGTTCTTC. Encoded protein: CASSQDRRTSGREGEQFF. V usage is TRBV4-3 and J usage is TRBJ2-1; 15 nucleotides match TRBD2. The germline V gene encodes CDR1 LGHNA and CDR2 YSLEER. The length of the CDR3 is 18 residues. J lost 9 bases, V lost 0 bases, and 9 bases had no gene match.

V is TRBV5-1 and J is TRBJ2-3, with D possibly matching TRBD1 (5 bases). Trimming left V 0 bases short and J 10 bases short, with 18 bases between. This CDR3 comprises 15 residues. Looked up from germline, CDR1 is SGHRS and CDR2 is YFSETQ. The CDR3 is CASSLVRQGLFAQYF. The CDR3 coding sequence is TGCGCCAGCAGCTTGGTTCGTCAGGGTCTTTTCGCGCAGTATTTT.

This clonotype was recorded a few times. The gene calls are TRBV11-2 and TRBJ2-7; D is undetermined. The CDR3 contains 15 residues. Trimming pared 5 bases from V and 2 bases from J, leaving 16 bases between. Germline CDR1 is SGHAT and CDR2 is FQNNGV. The CDR3 DNA sequence: TGTGCCAGCAGCCCGACCGGTTACCTAGCCTACGAGCAGTACTTC. This encodes CASSPTGYLAYEQYF.

Ten or more counts support this clonotype. The chain is built from TRBV11-1 and TRBJ2-5, with D uncertain. The V and J ends lost 5 bases and 5 bases respectively, with 12 bases between them. The CDR3 totals 13 residues. Germline CDR1 is SGHAT and CDR2 is FQDESV (reference sequence). The CDR3 DNA sequence: TGTGCCAGCAGCGAAGGACCGCGGGAGACCCAGTACTTC. Amino acids: CASSEGPRETQYF.

This clonotype was observed a handful of times. V is TRBV4-3 and J is TRBJ2-7, with 7 bases lining up with TRBD2. CDR1 LGHNA and CDR2 YSLEER come from the germline V gene. The CDR3 runs to 14 residues. The V segment lost 1 base and the J segment 4 bases; nucleotides outside the gene matches: 4. CDR3 loop: CASSQVVSGYEQYF. DNA of the CDR3: TGCGCCAGCAGCCAAGTTGTTAGCGGGTACGAGCAGTACTTC.

Regarding this clonotype: A read error may explain this, as a much larger clone is one base away. This rearrangement joins TRBV4-1 to TRBJ1-1; the D is unclear. The CDR3 has 16 residues. From germline, CDR1 is MGHRA and CDR2 YSYEKL. Trimming pared 1 base from V and 7 bases from J, leaving 19 bases between. The CDR3 DNA reads TGCGCCAGCAGCCAAGTGGGTCACGGAAAGGCGCTTGAAGCTTTCTTT. This gives the protein CASSQVGHGKALEAFF.

This clonotype occurred a few times. The J gene is TRBJ1-5, the V gene TRBV7-2, with TRBD1 identical over 9 bases. The CDR3 has 16 amino acids. The J segment lost 3 bases and the V segment lost 3 bases, leaving 6 bases of the junction unmatched. Germline V gives CDR1 SGHTA, CDR2 FQGNSA. This CDR3 is CASSLGRDRVNQPQHF. The CDR3 DNA follows: TGTGCCAGCAGCTTGGGCCGGGACAGGGTCAATCAGCCCCAGCATTTT. Full variable domain (remainder filled in from reference TRBV7-2 and TRBJ1-5): GAGVSQSPSNKVTEKGKDVELRCDPISGHTALYWYRQSLGQGLEFLIYFQGNSAPDKSGLPSDRFSAERTGGSVSTLTIQRTQQEDSAVYLCASSLGRDRVNQPQHFGDGTRLSIL.

V and J are TRBV12-3 or TRBV12-4 and TRBJ2-1; 9 bases agree with TRBD1. V was pared by 5 bases and J by 7 bases, with 9 bases of the junction left unmatched. The CDR3 sequence is 15 residues long. The CDR3 loop reads CASSIPGQGTNEQFF. The CDR3 bases are TGTGCCAGCAGTATCCCGGGACAGGGAACAAATGAGCAGTTCTTC.

The chain couples TRBV12-3 or TRBV12-4 to TRBJ2-3; 13 nucleotides line up with TRBD2. With 5 bases clipped from V and 1 base from J, the junction kept 9 bases outside the gene matches. The CDR3 has 18 amino acids. CDR3 bases: TGTGCCAGCAGTACGACGACTAGCGGGAGGACCCGCACAGATACGCAGTATTTT. Protein sequence: CASSTTTSGRTRTDTQYF.

This clonotype was counted at least ten times. CDR3 protein: CASSQTHPERIQYF. In DNA form, the CDR3 reads TGTGCCAGCAGCCAAACACACCCTGAAAGGATTCAGTACTTC. The genes are TRBV7-2 and TRBJ2-4, with D unclear. CDR1 is SGHTA, CDR2 FQGNSA, per germline. V was shortened by 5 bases and J by 10 bases, with 18 bases between the two germline ends. This CDR3 is 14 amino acids long.

The genes are TRBV4-2 and TRBJ2-5, with 16 bases lining up with TRBD2. V was pared by 3 bases and J by 4 bases, with 11 bases of the junction left unmatched. In germline, CDR1 is LGHNA, CDR2 YNFKEQ. This CDR3 region has 19 residues. This chain's CDR3 is CASSHKPGLAGGRGETQYF. The CDR3 nucleotides read TGTGCCAGCAGCCATAAACCGGGACTAGCGGGGGGGCGCGGAGAGACCCAGTACTTC.

Only a few counts were recorded for this clonotype. This chain joins TRBV7-9 and TRBJ2-7; no clear D gene. The CDR3 covers 13 residues. The V and J ends lost 5 bases and 4 bases respectively, with 12 bases between them. Germline V gene lookup returns CDR1 SEHNR and CDR2 FQNEAQ (reference sequence). The CDR3 sequence: CASSAITQYEQYF. In DNA form, the CDR3 reads TGTGCCAGCAGCGCAATAACACAGTACGAGCAGTACTTC.

The chain recombines TRBV29-1 with TRBJ1-5, with a possible D match to TRBD1 (5 bases). V was cut by 2 bases and J by 7 bases, with 15 bases left in between. This CDR3 region has 14 residues. Germline CDR1 is SQVTM and CDR2 is ANQGSEA. In nucleotides, the CDR3 is TGCAGCGTTGAATCGGCAGGGACTAGACAGCCCCAGCATTTT. Protein: CSVESAGTRQPQHF.

The genes are TRBV7-2 and TRBJ2-3; the D gene could be TRBD1 or TRBD2 (6 bases each). V lost 1 base and J 6 bases, leaving 23 bases between the germline ends. This CDR3 has 18 residues. Germline V gene sequence: CDR1 SGHTA, CDR2 FQGNSA. The CDR3 protein is CASSLGSVRGQPGDTQYF. CDR3 nucleotide sequence: TGTGCCAGCAGCTTAGGATCTGTCCGGGGGCAGCCAGGGGATACGCAGTATTTT.

Only a few counts were recorded for this clonotype. The rearrangement links TRBV7-2 to TRBJ2-3; TRBD1 is a possible D gene (6 bases). The germline CDR1 and CDR2 sequences are SGHTA and FQGNSA. The CDR3 length is 14 residues. Trimming left V 7 bases short and J 0 bases short, with 11 bases between. The CDR3 DNA sequence: TGTGCCAGCACCCTGGGGGCTAGCACAGATACGCAGTATTTT. It translates to CASTLGASTDTQYF.

This clonotype was picked up a small number of times. This sequence joins TRBV4-1 and TRBJ2-5, with 7 nucleotides matching TRBD2. The germline V gene encodes CDR1 MGHRA and CDR2 YSYEKL. After removal of 5 bases from V and 4 bases from J, the junction contained 10 bases not matched to a gene. This CDR3 is 15 amino acids long. CDR3 loop: CASSFGAGVSETQYF. The CDR3 region has the DNA TGCGCCAGCAGCTTCGGGGCGGGAGTGTCAGAGACCCAGTACTTC.

The chain has TRBV20-1 and TRBJ2-5, with D tentatively TRBD1 (6 bases). V lost 3 bases and J 4 bases, leaving 15 bases between the germline ends. Germline V lookup: CDR1 DFQATT, CDR2 SNEGSKA (reference sequence). The CDR3 totals 14 residues. In nucleotides, the CDR3 is TGCAGTGCTAGGATGCAGCCAGGGGTAGAGACCCAGTACTTC. Its protein is CSARMQPGVETQYF.

This clonotype was counted between two and nine times. J is TRBJ2-5 and V is TRBV2, with 10 positions matching TRBD2. This CDR3 has 17 residues. CDR1 is SNHLY and CDR2 is FYNNEI in the germline V gene. V shed 2 bases, J shed 2 bases, and the junction held 8 bases outside the gene matches. The CDR3 DNA sequence: TGTGCCAGCAGTGAAACTGGCGCAGCGGGAGGGCAAGAGACCCAGTACTTC. It specifies CASSETGAAGGQETQYF.

Only a few counts were recorded for this clonotype. The V gene is TRBV6-2 or TRBV6-3, the J gene TRBJ2-7; D gene unclear. Germline loops: CDR1 MNHEY, CDR2 SVGEGT. The V gene lost 2 bases and the J gene lost 2 bases, with 13 bases spanning the gap. The length of the CDR3 is 15 residues. In nucleotides, the CDR3 is TGTGCCAGCAGTTACCCCACGGCTCTTACCTACGAGCAGTACTTC. Its protein is CASSYPTALTYEQYF.

This clonotype was detected a few times. This chain connects TRBV10-3 to TRBJ2-2; D may match TRBD1 or TRBD2 (5 bases each). V was pared by 7 bases and J by 2 bases, with 17 bases between. CDR1 is ENHRY, CDR2 SYGVKD, per germline. This CDR3 spans 16 amino acids. For the CDR3, the DNA is TGTGCCATCACTGAAAGGGAGCAGGGTAACACCGGGGAGCTGTTTTTT. Protein sequence: CAITEREQGNTGELFF.

The sample holds a few counts of this clonotype. The rearrangement joins TRBV11-2 to TRBJ2-2; TRBD1 matches at 7 bases. The germline CDR1 and CDR2 sequences are SGHAT and FQNNGV. V lost 5 bases, J lost 5 bases, and 14 bases stayed unmatched. The CDR3 covers 17 residues. The DNA for the CDR3 is TGTGCCAGCAGCCCTCCCCCAGGGGGTATTTGGACCGGGGAGCTGTTTTTT. Translated, it gives CASSPPPGGIWTGELFF.